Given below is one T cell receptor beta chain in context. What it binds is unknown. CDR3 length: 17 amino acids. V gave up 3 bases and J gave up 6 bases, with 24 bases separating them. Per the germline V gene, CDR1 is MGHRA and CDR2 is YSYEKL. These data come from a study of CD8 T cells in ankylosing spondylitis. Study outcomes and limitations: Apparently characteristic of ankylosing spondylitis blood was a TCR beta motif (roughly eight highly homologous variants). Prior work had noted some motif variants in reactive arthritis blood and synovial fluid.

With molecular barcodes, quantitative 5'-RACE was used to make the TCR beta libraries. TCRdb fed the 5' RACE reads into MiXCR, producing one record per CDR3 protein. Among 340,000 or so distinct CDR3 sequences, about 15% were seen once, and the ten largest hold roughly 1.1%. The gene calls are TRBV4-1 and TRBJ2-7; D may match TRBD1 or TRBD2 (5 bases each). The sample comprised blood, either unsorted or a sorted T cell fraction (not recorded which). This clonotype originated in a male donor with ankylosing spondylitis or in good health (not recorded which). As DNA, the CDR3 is TGCGCCAGCAGCCAGCCGGGATTGACGACCGGGACCCGCGAGCAGTACTTC. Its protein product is CASSQPGLTTGTREQYF.